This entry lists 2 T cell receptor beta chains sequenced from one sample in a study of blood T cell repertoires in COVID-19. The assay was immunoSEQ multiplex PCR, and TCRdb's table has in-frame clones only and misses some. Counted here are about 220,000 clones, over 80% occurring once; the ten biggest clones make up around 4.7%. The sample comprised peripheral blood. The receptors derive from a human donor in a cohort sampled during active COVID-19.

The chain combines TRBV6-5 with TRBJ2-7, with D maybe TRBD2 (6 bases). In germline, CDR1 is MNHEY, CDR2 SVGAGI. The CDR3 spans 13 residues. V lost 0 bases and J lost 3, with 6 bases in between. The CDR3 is CASSYSRDYEQYF. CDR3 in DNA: TGTGCCAGCAGTTACTCGCGGGACTACGAGCAGTACTTC.

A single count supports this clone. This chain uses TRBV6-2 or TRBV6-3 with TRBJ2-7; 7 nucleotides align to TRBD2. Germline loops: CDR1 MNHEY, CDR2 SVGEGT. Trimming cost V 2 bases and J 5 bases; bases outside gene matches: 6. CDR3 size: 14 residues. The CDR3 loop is CASSYTGTTHEQYF. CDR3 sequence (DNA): TGTGCCAGCAGTTACACCGGGACTACTCACGAGCAGTACTTC.